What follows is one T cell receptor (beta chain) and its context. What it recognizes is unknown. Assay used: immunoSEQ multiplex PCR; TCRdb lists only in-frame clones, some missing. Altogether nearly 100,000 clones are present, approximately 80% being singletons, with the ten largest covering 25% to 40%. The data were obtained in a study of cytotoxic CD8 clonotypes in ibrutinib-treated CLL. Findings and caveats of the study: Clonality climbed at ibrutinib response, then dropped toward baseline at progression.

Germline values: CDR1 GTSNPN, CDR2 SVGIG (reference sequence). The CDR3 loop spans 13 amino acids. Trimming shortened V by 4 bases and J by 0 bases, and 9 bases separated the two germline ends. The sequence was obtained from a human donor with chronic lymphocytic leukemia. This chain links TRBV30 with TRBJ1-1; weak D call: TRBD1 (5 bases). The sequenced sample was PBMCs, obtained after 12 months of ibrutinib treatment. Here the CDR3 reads CAWMGRMNTEAFF. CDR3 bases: TGTGCCTGGATGGGACGTATGAACACTGAAGCTTTCTTT.